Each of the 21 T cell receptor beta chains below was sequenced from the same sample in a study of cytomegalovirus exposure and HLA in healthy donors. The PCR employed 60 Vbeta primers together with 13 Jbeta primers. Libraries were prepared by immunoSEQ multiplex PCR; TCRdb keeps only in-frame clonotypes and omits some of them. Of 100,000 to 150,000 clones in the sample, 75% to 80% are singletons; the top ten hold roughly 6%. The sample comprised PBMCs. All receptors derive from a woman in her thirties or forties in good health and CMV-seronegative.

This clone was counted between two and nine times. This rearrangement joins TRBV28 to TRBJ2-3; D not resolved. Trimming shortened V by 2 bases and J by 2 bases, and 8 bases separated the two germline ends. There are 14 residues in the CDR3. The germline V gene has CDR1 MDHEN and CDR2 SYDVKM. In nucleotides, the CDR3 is TGTGCCAGCAGTTTAAACAGTGCCACAGATACGCAGTATTTT. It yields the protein CASSLNSATDTQYF.

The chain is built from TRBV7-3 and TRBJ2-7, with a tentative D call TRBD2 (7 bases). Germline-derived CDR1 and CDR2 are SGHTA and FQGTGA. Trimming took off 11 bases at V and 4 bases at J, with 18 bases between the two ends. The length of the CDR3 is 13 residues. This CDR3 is CASGRGQGYEQYF. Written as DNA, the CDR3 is TGTGCCTCGGGGCGGGGGCAGGGGTACGAGCAGTACTTC.

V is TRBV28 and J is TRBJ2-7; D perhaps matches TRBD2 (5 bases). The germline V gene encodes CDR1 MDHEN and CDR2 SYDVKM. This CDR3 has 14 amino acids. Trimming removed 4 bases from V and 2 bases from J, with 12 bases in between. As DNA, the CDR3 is TGTGCCAGCAGTTCCGGGGTGCCAGCCTACGAGCAGTACTTC. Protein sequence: CASSSGVPAYEQYF.

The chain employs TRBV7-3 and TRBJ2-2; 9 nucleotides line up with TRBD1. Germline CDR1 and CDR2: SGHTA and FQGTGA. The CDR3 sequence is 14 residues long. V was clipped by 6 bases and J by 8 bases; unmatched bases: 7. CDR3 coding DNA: TGTGCCAGCAGTTTGGGACAGGGTTCTGGGGAGCTGTTTTTT. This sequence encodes CASSLGQGSGELFF. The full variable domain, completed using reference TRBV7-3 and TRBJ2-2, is GAGVSQTPSNKVTEKGKYVELRCDPISGHTALYWYRQSLGQGPEFLIYFQGTGAADDSGLPNDRFFAVRPEGSVSTLKIQRTERGDSAVYLCASSLGQGSGELFFGEGSRLTVL.

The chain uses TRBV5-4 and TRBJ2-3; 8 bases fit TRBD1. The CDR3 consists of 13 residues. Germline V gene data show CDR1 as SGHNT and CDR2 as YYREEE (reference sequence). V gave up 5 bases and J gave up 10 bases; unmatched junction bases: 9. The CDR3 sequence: CASRTAQGEAQYF. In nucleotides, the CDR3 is TGTGCCAGCAGAACGGCACAGGGGGAGGCGCAGTATTTT.

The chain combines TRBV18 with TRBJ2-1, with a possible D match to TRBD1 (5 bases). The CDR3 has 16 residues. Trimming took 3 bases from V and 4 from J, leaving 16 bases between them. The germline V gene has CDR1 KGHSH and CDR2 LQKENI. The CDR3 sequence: CASSPSFGHPYNEQFF. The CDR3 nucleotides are TGTGCCAGCTCACCGTCATTTGGACATCCATACAATGAGCAGTTCTTC.

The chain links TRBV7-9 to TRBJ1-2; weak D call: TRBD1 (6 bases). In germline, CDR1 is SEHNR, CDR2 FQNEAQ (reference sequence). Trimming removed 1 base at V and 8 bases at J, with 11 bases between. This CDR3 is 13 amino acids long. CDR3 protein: CASSLDRAKGYTF. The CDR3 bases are TGTGCCAGCAGCTTAGACAGGGCCAAGGGCTACACCTTC.

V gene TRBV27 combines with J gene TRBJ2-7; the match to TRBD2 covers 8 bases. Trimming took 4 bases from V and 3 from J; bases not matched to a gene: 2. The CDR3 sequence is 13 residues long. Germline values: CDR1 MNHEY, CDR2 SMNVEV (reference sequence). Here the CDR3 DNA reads TGTGCCAGCAGTTACCGGGAGGGCTACGAGCAGTACTTC. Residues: CASSYREGYEQYF.

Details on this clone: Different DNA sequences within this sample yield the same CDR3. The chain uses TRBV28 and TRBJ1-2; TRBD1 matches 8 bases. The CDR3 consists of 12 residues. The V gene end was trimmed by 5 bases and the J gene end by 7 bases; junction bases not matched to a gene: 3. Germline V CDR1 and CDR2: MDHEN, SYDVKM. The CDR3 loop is CASSRQGRGYTF. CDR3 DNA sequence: TGTGCCAGCAGTAGACAGGGGCGTGGCTACACCTTC.

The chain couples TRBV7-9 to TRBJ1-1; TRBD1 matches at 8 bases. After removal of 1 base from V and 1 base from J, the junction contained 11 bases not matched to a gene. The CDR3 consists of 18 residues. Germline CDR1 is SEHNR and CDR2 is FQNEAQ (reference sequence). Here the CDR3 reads CASSLGRGTGQANTEAFF. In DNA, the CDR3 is TGTGCCAGCAGCTTAGGACGGGGGACGGGACAGGCGAACACTGAAGCTTTCTTT.

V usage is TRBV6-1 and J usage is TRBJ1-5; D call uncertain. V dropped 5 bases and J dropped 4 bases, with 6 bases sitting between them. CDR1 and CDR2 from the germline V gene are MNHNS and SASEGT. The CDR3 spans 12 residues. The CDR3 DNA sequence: TGTGCCAGCAGTCGCAGGAATCAGCCCCAGCATTTT. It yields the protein CASSRRNQPQHF.

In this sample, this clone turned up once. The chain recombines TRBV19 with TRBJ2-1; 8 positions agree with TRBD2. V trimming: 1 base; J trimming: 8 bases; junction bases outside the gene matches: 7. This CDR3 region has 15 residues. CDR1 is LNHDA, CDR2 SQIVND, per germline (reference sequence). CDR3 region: CASSIGTSLGHEQFF. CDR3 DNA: TGTGCCAGTAGTATAGGGACTAGCCTTGGGCATGAGCAGTTCTTC.

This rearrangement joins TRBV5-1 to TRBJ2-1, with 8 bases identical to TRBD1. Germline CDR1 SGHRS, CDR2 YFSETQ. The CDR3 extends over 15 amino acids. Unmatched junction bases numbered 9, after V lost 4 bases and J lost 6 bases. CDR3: CASSRTGQGSNEQFF. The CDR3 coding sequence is TGCGCCAGCAGCAGAACTGGACAGGGAAGCAATGAGCAGTTCTTC.

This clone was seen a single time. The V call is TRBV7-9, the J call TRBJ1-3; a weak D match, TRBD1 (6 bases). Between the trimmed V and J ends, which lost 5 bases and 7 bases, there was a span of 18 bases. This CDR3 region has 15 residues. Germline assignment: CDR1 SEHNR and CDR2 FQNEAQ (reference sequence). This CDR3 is CASSPLGAGRNTIYF. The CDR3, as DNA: TGTGCCAGCAGCCCCCTGGGGGCAGGGCGTAACACCATATATTTT. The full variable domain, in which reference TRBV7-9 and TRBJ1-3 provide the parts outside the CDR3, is DTGVSQNPRHKITKRGQNVTFRCDPISEHNRLYWYRQTLGQGPEFLTYFQNEAQLEKSRLLSDRFSAERPKGSFSTLEIQRTEQGDSAMYLCASSPLGAGRNTIYFGEGSWLTVV.

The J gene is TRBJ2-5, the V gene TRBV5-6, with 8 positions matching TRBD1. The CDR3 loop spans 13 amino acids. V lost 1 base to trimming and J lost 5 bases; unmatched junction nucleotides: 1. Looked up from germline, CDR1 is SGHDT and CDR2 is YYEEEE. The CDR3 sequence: CASSLTGGETQYF. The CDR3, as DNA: TGTGCCAGCAGCTTGACAGGGGGGGAGACCCAGTACTTC. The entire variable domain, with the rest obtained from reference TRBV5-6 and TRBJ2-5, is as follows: DAGVTQSPTHLIKTRGQQVTLRCSPKSGHDTVSWYQQALGQGPQFIFQYYEEEERQRGNFPDRFSGHQFPNYSSELNVNALLLGDSALYLCASSLTGGETQYFGPGTRLLVL.

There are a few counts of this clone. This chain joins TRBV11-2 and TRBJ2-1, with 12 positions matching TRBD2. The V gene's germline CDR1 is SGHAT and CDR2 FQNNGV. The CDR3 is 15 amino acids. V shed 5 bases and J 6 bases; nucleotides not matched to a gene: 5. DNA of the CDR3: TGTGCCAGCAGCCCGACTAGCGGGAGTCTCAATGAGCAGTTCTTC. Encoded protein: CASSPTSGSLNEQFF.

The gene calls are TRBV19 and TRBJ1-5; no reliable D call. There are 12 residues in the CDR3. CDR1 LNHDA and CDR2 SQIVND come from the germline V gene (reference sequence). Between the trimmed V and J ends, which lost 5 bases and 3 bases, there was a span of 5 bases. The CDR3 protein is CASSAYNQPQHF. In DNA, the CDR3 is TGTGCCAGTAGTGCCTACAATCAGCCCCAGCATTTT.

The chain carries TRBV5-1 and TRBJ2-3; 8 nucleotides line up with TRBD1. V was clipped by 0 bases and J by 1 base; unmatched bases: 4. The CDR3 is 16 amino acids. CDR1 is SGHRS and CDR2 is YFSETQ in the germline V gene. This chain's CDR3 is CASSLAPTGGTDTQYF. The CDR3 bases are TGCGCCAGCAGCTTGGCCCCGACAGGGGGCACAGATACGCAGTATTTT. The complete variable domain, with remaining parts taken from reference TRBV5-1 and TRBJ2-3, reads KAGVTQTPRYLIKTRGQQVTLSCSPISGHRSVSWYQQTPGQGLQFLFEYFSETQRNKGNFPGRFSGRQFSNSRSEMNVSTLELGDSALYLCASSLAPTGGTDTQYFGPGTRLTVL.

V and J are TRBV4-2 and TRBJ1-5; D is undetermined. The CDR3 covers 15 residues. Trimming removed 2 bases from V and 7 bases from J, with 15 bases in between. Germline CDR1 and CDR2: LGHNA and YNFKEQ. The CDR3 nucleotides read TGTGCCAGCAGCCAATCGGAGGAGTCGGGGCAGCCCCAGCATTTT. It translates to CASSQSEESGQPQHF.

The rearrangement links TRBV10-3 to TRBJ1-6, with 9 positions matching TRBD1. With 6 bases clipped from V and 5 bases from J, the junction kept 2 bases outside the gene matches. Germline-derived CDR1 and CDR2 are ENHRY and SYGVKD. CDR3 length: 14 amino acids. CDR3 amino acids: CAIRGDRDNSPLHF. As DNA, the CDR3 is TGTGCCATCAGAGGGGACAGGGATAATTCACCCCTCCACTTT.

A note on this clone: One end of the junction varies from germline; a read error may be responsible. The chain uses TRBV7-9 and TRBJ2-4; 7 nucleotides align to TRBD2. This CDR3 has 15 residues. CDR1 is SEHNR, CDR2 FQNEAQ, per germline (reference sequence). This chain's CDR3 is CSSSSGGRALGIQYF. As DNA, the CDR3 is TGTTCCAGCAGCTCAGGTGGGAGGGCCCTAGGCATTCAGTACTTC.